This T cell receptor (beta chain) derives from a study of blood T cells in healthy people across ages (dated by TCRdb to about 2015). With regard to the full study: Template switching captured roughly one uniquely barcoded TCR beta cDNA molecule per two T cells in model experiments. To avoid experimental bias, donors of different ages were spread randomly across the sequencing lanes. The donors were split into four age groups: young (average roughly 15 years), middle-aged (about 40), aged (over 55) and long-lived (roughly 80). Using deep sequencing normalized with unique cDNA molecular identifiers, the study measured how TCR beta repertoire diversity changes with age. For two donors (one aged 18 to 30 and one aged 80 or older), the study analyzed two additional independent replicas of 1 million unique cDNA reads from the same blood draw. Study-wide findings and limitations: Compared with the aged group, the long-lived group had more naive CD4+ T cells, fewer expanded clones and increased TCR diversity, a pattern suggesting age selection. The CMV infection status of donors was not known, potentially confounding age-related changes in expanded clonotypes. As age increased, observed TCR beta diversity per million T cells dropped in a roughly linear way, and a significant reduction was already evident by age 40. Total diversity estimates from one million sequenced T cells were considered lower bounds and underestimates. Because profiling used bulk unsorted PBMCs, naive and antigen-experienced compartments could not be compared conclusively. The percentage of naive T cells measured by flow cytometry correlated strongly with observed TCR beta diversity.

Spanning cysteine to phenylalanine, the CDR3 consists of 17 amino acids. Only the CDR3 DNA is retained, 51 bases long and in frame from the first base. Reading the germline V gene gives CDR1 KGHSH and CDR2 LQKENI. Relative to germline, V is missing 1 base and J is missing 3 bases, with 9 bases of the junction outside any gene match. Library preparation employed 5' RACE. Sequencing took place on an Illumina HiSeq 2500. A second roughly 7 to 11 cycle PCR used a sample-barcoded 5' primer and a J-beta primer mix. Each TCR beta cDNA molecule received a unique molecular identifier from a template-switch 5' adaptor carrying 12 random nucleotides. Each sample yielded at least 3 million CDR3-containing paired-end reads. First-strand cDNA synthesis was performed from all RNA using the Mint cDNA synthesis kit, with priming by a TRBC-specific oligonucleotide. Following uracil-DNA glycosylase treatment, all cDNA underwent a first 18-cycle PCR with the universal primers M1SS and BC2_uni_R. In the source study's methods: For normalization, 1 million high-quality reads were randomly selected from each sample, with every read carrying a distinct molecular identifier. Reads sharing molecular identifiers were discarded rather than binned into consensus sequences. MiTCR, run with a Q25 quality threshold and the strictest error-elimination algorithm, handled CDR3 identification, clonotype clustering and error correction. A nonparametric unseen species model with Euler transformation was used to estimate a lower bound on total TCR beta diversity. TCRdb itself trimmed the public reads at Q25 with fastp, ran MiXCR and retained productive beta chains. All rows with the same CDR3 protein become a single entry with the most common DNA and genes. The V and J calls were not made by the authors but by TCRdb's processing. The sample contains 1,300,000 or so distinct CDR3 sequences, approximately 59% of them found a single time. In total, the top ten clones hold about 6.3% of the sample.

Comments on this clonotype: The clone's antigen remains unknown. No clone much larger than this one lies a single base away; base qualities are absent.

The roughly 37 donors, aged roughly 6 to 90 years, were systemically healthy Caucasian individuals from Russia. Ten milliliters of peripheral blood were drawn from each donor into EDTA-treated Vacutainer tubes. Ficoll-Paque density-gradient centrifugation was used to isolate PBMCs, with at least 6.5 million obtained per sample. Total RNA was extracted from PBMCs with Trizol reagent, with at least 6 micrograms obtained per sample. Naive CD45RAhigh/CD27high T cell percentages were measured by flow cytometry on a PBMC aliquot from every donor. The sequenced sample was blood. The chain employs TRBV18 and TRBJ2-3, with 8 bases matching TRBD2. This TCR was recovered from a man between 18 and 35 years old in good health. The CDR3 protein sequence reads: CASSPLAGGTGTDTQYF. The nucleotide sequence reads as follows: TGTGCCAGCTCACCACTTGCGGGGGGCACAGGGACAGATACGCAGTATTTT.